Listed below are T cell receptor beta chains from one sample, sequenced in a study of cytomegalovirus exposure and HLA in healthy donors. Here immunoSEQ multiplex PCR was the method, and the copy in TCRdb shows in-frame clones only, minus some. The table has 70,000 or so clones, 94% seen once. Specimen: PBMCs. The receptors originated from a man aged 18 to 30 in good health and CMV-seropositive. The CDR3 runs from the conserved cysteine through the conserved F or W. A D gene is named only where the DNA matches it firmly. The size field is filled for only some rows; it gives once, few, many or a size class.

abundance	v_gene	d_gene	j_gene	CDR3nt	CDR3aa
-	TRBV6-6	TRBD2	TRBJ2-5	TGTGCCAGCACCTGGACTAGCGGAGGGGTAAGGGAGACCCAGTACTTC	CASTWTSGGVRETQYF
-	TRBV27	-	TRBJ1-1	TGTGCCAGCAGTTTTGGGGCTCGAGGACAAGGAGCTTTCTTT	CASSFGARGQGAFF
once	TRBV28	-	TRBJ1-5	TGTGCCAGCAGCGTTATAGTACAGGGTCGCAATCAGCCCCAGCATTTT	CASSVIVQGRNQPQHF
-	TRBV7-9	TRBD1	TRBJ1-1	TGTGCCAGCAGCTTTACAGGGGGCTCAGCTTTCTTT	CASSFTGGSAFF
once	TRBV5-1	-	TRBJ1-1	TGCGCCAGCAGCTGGGCGGGGTTGGGGAACACTGAAGCTTTCTTT	CASSWAGLGNTEAFF
-	TRBV2	-	TRBJ2-7	TGTGCCAGCAGTTCAGGTTTAGACGAGCAGTACTTC	CASSSGLDEQYF
few	TRBV11-2	-	TRBJ2-7	TGTGCCAGCAGCAGAACGGGAGTGGTTTACTTC	CASSRTGVVYF
-	TRBV5-1	-	TRBJ1-2	TGCGCCAGCAGCTCTCAAACAGGGAATAACTATGGCTACACCTTC	CASSSQTGNNYGYTF
-	TRBV30	TRBD2	TRBJ2-2	TGTGCCTGGTCCGTTAGCGGGAGGGCCAACACCGGGGAGCTGTTTTTT	CAWSVSGRANTGELFF
-	TRBV11-2	TRBD1	TRBJ1-1	TGTGCCAGCAGCTTATCGGAGGGGGCGCAACCTGAAGCTTTCTTT	CASSLSEGAQPEAFF
-	TRBV11-2	-	TRBJ2-5	TGTGCCAGCAGCTTAGAACGGGTGGAGACCCAGTACTTC	CASSLERVETQYF
-	TRBV19	-	TRBJ1-1	TGTGCCAGTAGTACGGGGACAATGGCGGCTTTCTTT	CASSTGTMAAFF
-	TRBV30	TRBD1	TRBJ1-5	TGTGCCTGGAGTGGGGGACAGGGCAATCAGCCCCAGCATTTT	CAWSGGQGNQPQHF
-	TRBV7-7	-	TRBJ2-5	TGTGCTAGCAGTCGAGACAGTGGCTCAGGGACCCAGTACTTC	CASSRDSGSGTQYF
-	TRBV6-1	-	TRBJ1-2	TGTGCCAGCAGGCCCGCGGGGAACTATGGCTACACCTTC	CASRPAGNYGYTF
-	TRBV7-8	TRBD2	TRBJ2-3	TGTGCCAGCAGCAAACTAGCGGGAGATCCAGATACGCAGTATTTT	CASSKLAGDPDTQYF